A selection of T cell receptor beta chains follows, all from one sample in a study of T cells in Graves' hyperthyroidism and ophthalmopathy. Each CDR3 protein is one row after TCRdb ran MiXCR on the multiplex PCR reads. The data contain approximately 400,000 distinct CDR3 sequences, approximately 12% of them singletons. The sample was blood. These receptors were taken from a man aged 25-45 years with Graves' hyperthyroidism that later progressed to Graves' ophthalmopathy. Both conserved end residues are part of each CDR3. The order of the fields is clone size, J gene, V gene, CDR3 protein. Size values are once, few and many counts, or a class for expanded clones, and some rows have none.

>few|TRBJ1-1|TRBV4-1
CASSQETTGVTEAFF
>-|TRBJ2-5|TRBV6-4
CASLQWGGALETQYF
>many|TRBJ2-3|TRBV2
CASRRTSTADTQYF
>many|TRBJ2-7|TRBV28
CASSSVEGAVWEQYF
>many|TRBJ1-5|TRBV28
CASSPDRADQPQHF
>few|TRBJ2-5|TRBV7-9
CASSRSRVPETQYF
>many|TRBJ1-4|TRBV27
CASSLRLREKLFF
>-|TRBJ1-2|TRBV20-1
CSAPRTGSYGYTF
>many|TRBJ2-7|TRBV30
CAWSPTGHTYEQYF
>-|TRBJ1-4|TRBV5-1
CASSYAWGTNEKLFF
>many|TRBJ1-1|TRBV11-2
CASSLEVGNTEAFF
>-|TRBJ2-2|TRBV5-4
CASSLVGVNTGELFF
>many|TRBJ2-1|TRBV20-1
CSANRDRGLNEQFF
>few|TRBJ1-2|TRBV7-8
CASSTYRGVGDTF
>-|TRBJ1-4|TRBV9
CASSVGPGTTNEKLFF
>many|TRBJ1-1|TRBV12-3/TRBV12-4
CASSWRTGGPMNTEAFF
>few|TRBJ2-5|TRBV7-9
CASSDSNQETQYF
>few|TRBJ2-3|TRBV11-3
CASSILQGAGDTQYF
>once|TRBJ2-7|TRBV20-1
CSVKIQDRGYEQYF
>many|TRBJ2-3|TRBV30
CAWTLAGGRTDTQYF
>many|TRBJ1-5|TRBV6-2/TRBV6-3
CASSARDNQPQHF
>-|TRBJ2-5|TRBV15
CATSRDREYQETQYF
>few|TRBJ1-1|TRBV5-1
CASSLVAVGTEAFF
>few|TRBJ2-5|TRBV27
CASKRAGRWQETQYF
>-|TRBJ2-2|TRBV7-2
CASSYNRGRAGELFF
>-|TRBJ2-1|TRBV19
CASSIYGTGPSNEQFF
>-|TRBJ1-2|TRBV7-9
CASSYSGAAANYGYTF
>-|TRBJ2-7|TRBV7-6
CASRPTTPRPSEQYF
>-|TRBJ2-2|TRBV28
CASSLEGGWVTGELFF
>-|TRBJ1-4|TRBV12-5
CASGLGGRANEKLFF
>few|TRBJ2-3|TRBV11-3
CASSSSGLAGYSSTDTQYF
>many|TRBJ2-1|TRBV2
CASSELSAQFF
>-|TRBJ1-5|TRBV5-1
CASSLGGQGVGSNQPQHF
>many|TRBJ1-1|TRBV5-1
CASSYGTGELNTEAFF
>-|TRBJ1-2|TRBV6-1
CASITGGSGYTF
>-|TRBJ1-5|TRBV30
CAWREEGTGAQHF
>many|TRBJ2-1|TRBV7-9
CASSSGLAGVREQFF
>few|TRBJ2-6|TRBV6-1
CASIQGASGANVLTF
>-|TRBJ2-1|TRBV28
CASSLSGGLWNEQFF
>many|TRBJ1-2|TRBV12-3/TRBV12-4
CASKTGQIYGYTF
>many|TRBJ1-2|TRBV9
CASSVALEEGYGYTF
>-|TRBJ1-1|TRBV7-2
CACSMGAMGTEAFF